Reported below is one T cell receptor (beta chain). Its cognate antigen is unknown. This record belongs to a study of cytomegalovirus exposure and HLA in healthy donors. Points from the study as a whole: Reports described diagnosis of cytomegalovirus status by the classifier as highly specific and sensitive. Serostatus for CMV was the only available immune exposure information. Cytomegalovirus association was assigned to approximately 160 TCR beta chains. Relative to the approximately 680-donor mean, N-insertions were reportedly fewer in an Asian-associated ancestry cluster in a later analysis.

The V and J ends lost 0 bases and 0 bases respectively, with 14 bases between them. The CDR3 runs 17 residues. Germline V lookup: CDR1 KGHSH, CDR2 LQKENI. PCR amplification relied on 60 Vbeta primers (plus 13 Jbeta primers). Libraries were prepared by immunoSEQ multiplex PCR; TCRdb keeps only in-frame clonotypes and omits some of them. The repertoire holds around 28,000 clones, about 87% seen once, with around 3% in the top ten. Specimen: PBMCs. This chain links TRBV18 with TRBJ1-1; D possibly corresponds to TRBD1 (6 bases). This clonotype was obtained from a boy aged 10-17 years in good health and CMV-seronegative. CDR3 sequence (DNA): TGTGCCAGCTCACCACCTGGGGCAGGGGTGATGAACACTGAAGCTTTCTTT. Its protein product is CASSPPGAGVMNTEAFF.